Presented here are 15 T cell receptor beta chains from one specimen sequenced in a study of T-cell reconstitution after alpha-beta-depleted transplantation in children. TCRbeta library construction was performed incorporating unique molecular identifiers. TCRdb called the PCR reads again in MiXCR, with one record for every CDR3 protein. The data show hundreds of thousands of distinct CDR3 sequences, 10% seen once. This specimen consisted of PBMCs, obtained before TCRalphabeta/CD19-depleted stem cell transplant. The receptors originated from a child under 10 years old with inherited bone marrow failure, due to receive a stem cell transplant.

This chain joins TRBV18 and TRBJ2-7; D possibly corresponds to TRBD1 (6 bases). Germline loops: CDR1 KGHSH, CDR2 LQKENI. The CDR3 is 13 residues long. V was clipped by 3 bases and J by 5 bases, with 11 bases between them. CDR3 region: CASSPQQGNEQYF. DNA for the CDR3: TGTGCCAGCTCACCCCAACAGGGAAACGAGCAGTACTTC.

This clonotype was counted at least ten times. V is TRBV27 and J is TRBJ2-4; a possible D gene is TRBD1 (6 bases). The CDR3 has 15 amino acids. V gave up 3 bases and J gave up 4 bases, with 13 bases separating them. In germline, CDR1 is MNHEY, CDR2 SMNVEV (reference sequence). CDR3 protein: CASSLGAGPKNIQYF. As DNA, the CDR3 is TGTGCCAGCAGTTTGGGGGCAGGGCCTAAAAACATTCAGTACTTC.

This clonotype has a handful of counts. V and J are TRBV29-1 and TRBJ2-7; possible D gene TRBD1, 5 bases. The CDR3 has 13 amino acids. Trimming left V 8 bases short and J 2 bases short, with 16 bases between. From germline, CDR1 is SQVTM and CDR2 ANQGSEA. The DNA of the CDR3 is TGCAGCTTGCTGGGCAGGGCCGCCTACGAGCAGTACTTC. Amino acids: CSLLGRAAYEQYF.

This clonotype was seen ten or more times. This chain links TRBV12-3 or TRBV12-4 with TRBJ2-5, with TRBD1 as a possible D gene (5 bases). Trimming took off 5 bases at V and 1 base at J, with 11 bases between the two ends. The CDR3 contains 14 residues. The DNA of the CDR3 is TGTGCCAGCAGTCCCGACAGTCTCCAAGAGACCCAGTACTTC. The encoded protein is CASSPDSLQETQYF.

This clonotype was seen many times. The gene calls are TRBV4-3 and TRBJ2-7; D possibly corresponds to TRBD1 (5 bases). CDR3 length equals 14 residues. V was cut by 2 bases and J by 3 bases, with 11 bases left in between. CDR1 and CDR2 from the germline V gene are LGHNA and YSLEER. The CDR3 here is CASSQTRTNYEQYF. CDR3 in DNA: TGCGCCAGCAGCCAAACCAGGACAAACTACGAGCAGTACTTC.

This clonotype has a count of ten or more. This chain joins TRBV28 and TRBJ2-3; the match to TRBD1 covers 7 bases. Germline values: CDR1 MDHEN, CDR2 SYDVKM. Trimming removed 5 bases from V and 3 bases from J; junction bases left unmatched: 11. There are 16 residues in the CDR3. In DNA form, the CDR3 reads TGTGCCAGCAGTCCAGCGGACAGGTTCCTTACAGATACGCAGTATTTT. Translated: CASSPADRFLTDTQYF.

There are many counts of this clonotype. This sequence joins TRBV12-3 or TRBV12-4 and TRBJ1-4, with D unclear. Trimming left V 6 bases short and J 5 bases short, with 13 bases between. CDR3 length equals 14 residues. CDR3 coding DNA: TGTGCCAGCAGAATGGGAAGGGAGAATGAAAAACTGTTTTTT. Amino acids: CASRMGRENEKLFF.

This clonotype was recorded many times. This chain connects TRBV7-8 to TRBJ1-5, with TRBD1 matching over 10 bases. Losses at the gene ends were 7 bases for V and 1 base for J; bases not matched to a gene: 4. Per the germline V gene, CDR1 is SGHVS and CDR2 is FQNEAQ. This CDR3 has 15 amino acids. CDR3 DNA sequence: TGTGCCAGCACGACAGGGGGCATGAGCAATCAGCCCCAGCATTTT. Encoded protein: CASTTGGMSNQPQHF.

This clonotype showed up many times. The CDR3, as DNA: TGTGCCAGCAGCCGGAAGGGGGCCGCCGGGGAGCTGTTTTTT. Translated, it gives CASSRKGAAGELFF. The chain uses TRBV16 and TRBJ2-2, with TRBD1 matching 7 bases. CDR3 length equals 14 residues. Per the germline V gene, CDR1 is KGHSY and CDR2 is FQNENV. Trimming at V came to 4 bases and at J to 6 bases, leaving 5 bases not matched to a gene.

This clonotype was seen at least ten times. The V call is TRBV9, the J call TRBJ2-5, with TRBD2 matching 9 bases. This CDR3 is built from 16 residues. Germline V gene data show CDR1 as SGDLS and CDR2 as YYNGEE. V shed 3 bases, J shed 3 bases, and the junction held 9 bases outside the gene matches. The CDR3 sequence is CASSEAPQREEETQYF. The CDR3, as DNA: TGTGCCAGCAGCGAGGCCCCCCAGCGGGAGGAAGAGACCCAGTACTTC.

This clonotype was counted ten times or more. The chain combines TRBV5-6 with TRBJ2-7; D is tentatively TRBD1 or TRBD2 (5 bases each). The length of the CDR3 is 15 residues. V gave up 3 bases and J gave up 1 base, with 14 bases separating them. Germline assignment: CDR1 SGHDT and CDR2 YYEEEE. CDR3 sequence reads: CASSYPGRASYEQYF. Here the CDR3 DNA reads TGTGCCAGCAGCTATCCGGGACGGGCATCCTACGAGCAGTACTTC. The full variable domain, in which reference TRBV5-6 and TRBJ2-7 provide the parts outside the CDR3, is DAGVTQSPTHLIKTRGQQVTLRCSPKSGHDTVSWYQQALGQGPQFIFQYYEEEERQRGNFPDRFSGHQFPNYSSELNVNALLLGDSALYLCASSYPGRASYEQYFGPGTRLTVT.

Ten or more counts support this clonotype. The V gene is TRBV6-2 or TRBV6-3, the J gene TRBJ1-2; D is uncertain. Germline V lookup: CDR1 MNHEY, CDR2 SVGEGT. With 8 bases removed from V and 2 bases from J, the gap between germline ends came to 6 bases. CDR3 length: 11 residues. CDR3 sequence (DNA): TGTGCCAGCGCTTTAAACTATGGCTACACCTTC. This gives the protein CASALNYGYTF.

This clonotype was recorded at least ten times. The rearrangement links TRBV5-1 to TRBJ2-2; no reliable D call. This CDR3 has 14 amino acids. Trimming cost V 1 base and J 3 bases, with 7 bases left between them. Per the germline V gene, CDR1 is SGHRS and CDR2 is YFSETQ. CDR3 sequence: CASSLLEHTGELFF. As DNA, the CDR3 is TGCGCCAGCAGCTTGTTAGAGCACACCGGGGAGCTGTTTTTT. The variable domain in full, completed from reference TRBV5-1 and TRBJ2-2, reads KAGVTQTPRYLIKTRGQQVTLSCSPISGHRSVSWYQQTPGQGLQFLFEYFSETQRNKGNFPGRFSGRQFSNSRSEMNVSTLELGDSALYLCASSLLEHTGELFFGEGSRLTVL.

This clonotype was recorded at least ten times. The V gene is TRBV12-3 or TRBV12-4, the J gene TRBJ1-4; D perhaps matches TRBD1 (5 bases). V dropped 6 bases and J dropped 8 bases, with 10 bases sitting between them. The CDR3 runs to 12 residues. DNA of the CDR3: TGTGCCAGCAGCTTATACAGGGAAAAACTGTTTTTT. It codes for CASSLYREKLFF.

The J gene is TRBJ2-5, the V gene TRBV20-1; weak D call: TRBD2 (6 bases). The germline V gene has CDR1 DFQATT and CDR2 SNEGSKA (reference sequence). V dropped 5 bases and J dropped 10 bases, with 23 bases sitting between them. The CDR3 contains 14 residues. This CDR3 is CSALPGTGARGQYF. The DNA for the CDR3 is TGCAGTGCTCTACCGGGGACTGGGGCAAGAGGCCAGTACTTC.